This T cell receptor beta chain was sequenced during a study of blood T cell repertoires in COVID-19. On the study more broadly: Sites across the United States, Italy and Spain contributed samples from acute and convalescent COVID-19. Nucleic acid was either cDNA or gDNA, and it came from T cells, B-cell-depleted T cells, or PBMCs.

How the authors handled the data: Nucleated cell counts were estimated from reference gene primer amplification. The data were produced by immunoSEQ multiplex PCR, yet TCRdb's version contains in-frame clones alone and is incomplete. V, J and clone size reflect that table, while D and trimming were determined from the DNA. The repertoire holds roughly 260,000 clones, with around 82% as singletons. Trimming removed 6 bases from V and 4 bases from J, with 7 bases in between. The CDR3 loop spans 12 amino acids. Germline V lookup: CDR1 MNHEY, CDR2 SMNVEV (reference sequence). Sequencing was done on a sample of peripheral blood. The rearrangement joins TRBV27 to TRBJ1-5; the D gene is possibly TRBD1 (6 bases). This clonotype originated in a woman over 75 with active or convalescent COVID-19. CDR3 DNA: TGTGCCAGCAGGCAGGGGAATCAGCCCCAGCATTTT. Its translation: CASRQGNQPQHF.